A single sample gave rise to the 28 T cell receptor beta chains below, sequenced in a study of technical replicates of blood from a handful of donors. TCRdb's table, derived via immunoSEQ multiplex PCR, lists solely in-frame clones and lacks some. The sample includes more than 80,000 clones, 95% seen only once; the top ten take 0.34%. Sequences were obtained from T cells isolated from PBMCs. These receptors were collected from a human donor in good health.

The CDR3: CASSLKTSGRAKQFF. The CDR3, as DNA: TGTGCCAGCAGTTTAAAGACTAGCGGGAGGGCCAAACAGTTCTTC. The rearrangement links TRBV28 to TRBJ2-1; 14 bases line up with TRBD2. The germline V gene has CDR1 MDHEN and CDR2 SYDVKM. The CDR3 totals 15 residues. With 2 bases clipped from V and 13 bases from J, the junction kept 7 bases outside the gene matches.

The chain couples TRBV6-4 to TRBJ2-3; D perhaps matches TRBD1 (6 bases). This CDR3 is 13 amino acids long. The V gene's germline CDR1 is MRHNA and CDR2 SNTAGT. The V end lost 2 bases, the J end lost 4 bases, and 7 bases lay between the germline ends. In DNA, the CDR3 is TGTGCCAGCAGTGACAGGGGGTCAGATACGCAGTATTTT. This gives the protein CASSDRGSDTQYF.

The chain joins TRBV6-1 to TRBJ1-3, with a weak D call TRBD1 (6 bases). This CDR3 has 14 amino acids. V was trimmed by 5 bases and J by 0 bases, leaving 8 bases between them. From germline, CDR1 is MNHNS and CDR2 SASEGT. CDR3 nucleotides: TGTGCCAGCAGTAGGGACACCTCTGGAAACACCATATATTTT. This gives the protein CASSRDTSGNTIYF.

The chain couples TRBV14 to TRBJ2-1, with 13 bases fitting TRBD2. CDR1 is SGHDN, CDR2 FVKESK, per germline. With 4 bases clipped from V and 6 bases from J, the junction kept 6 bases outside the gene matches. CDR3 size: 16 residues. For the CDR3, the DNA is TGTGCCAGCAGCCTTTTCGGACTAGCGGGAGTCAATGAGCAGTTCTTC. As protein: CASSLFGLAGVNEQFF.

The V call is TRBV5-4, the J call TRBJ1-1, with no clear D. Trimming removed 0 bases from V and 4 bases from J, with 10 bases in between. CDR1 and CDR2 from the germline V gene are SGHNT and YYREEE (reference sequence). This CDR3 comprises 14 residues. The CDR3 reads CASSLGQSATEAFF. The CDR3 region has the DNA TGTGCCAGCAGCTTGGGGCAGTCCGCCACTGAAGCTTTCTTT.

The chain carries TRBV9 and TRBJ1-2; 7 bases are shared with TRBD1. CDR1 SGDLS and CDR2 YYNGEE come from the germline V gene. The CDR3 spans 15 residues. Unmatched junction bases numbered 5, after V lost 3 bases and J lost 0 bases. This CDR3 reads CASSAWDSSNYGYTF. The CDR3 DNA reads as TGTGCCAGCAGCGCTTGGGACAGCTCTAACTATGGCTACACCTTC.

The chain recombines TRBV4-1 with TRBJ2-1, with 8 nucleotides matching TRBD1. CDR3 length: 15 amino acids. Per germline, CDR1 MGHRA and CDR2 YSYEKL. The J segment lost 3 bases and the V segment lost 6 bases, leaving 7 bases of the junction unmatched. CDR3 residues: CASRGNRGNYNEQFF. The CDR3 nucleotides are TGCGCCAGCAGAGGAAACAGGGGGAACTACAATGAGCAGTTCTTC.

J is TRBJ1-5 and V is TRBV19, with D possibly being TRBD1 (5 bases). Between the trimmed V and J ends, which lost 1 base and 5 bases, there was a span of 6 bases. Germline values: CDR1 LNHDA, CDR2 SQIVND (reference sequence). The CDR3 extends over 13 amino acids. The chain's CDR3 is CASSIGGHQPQHF. CDR3 coding DNA: TGTGCCAGTAGTATAGGGGGCCATCAGCCCCAGCATTTT.

This clone was seen only once. V is TRBV7-2 and J is TRBJ2-7, with D tentatively TRBD2 (5 bases). Per germline, CDR1 SGHTA and CDR2 FQGNSA. V lost 1 base, J lost 3 bases, and 7 bases lay in between. CDR3 length: 13 amino acids. The CDR3 coding sequence is TGTGCCAGCAGCTTAGTTGAGGGCTACGAGCAGTACTTC. Translated: CASSLVEGYEQYF.

The chain joins TRBV2 to TRBJ2-7, with a tentative D call TRBD1 (6 bases). V was trimmed by 6 bases and J by 4 bases, leaving 10 bases between them. CDR1 and CDR2 from the germline V gene are SNHLY and FYNNEI. The CDR3 has 12 amino acids. Written as DNA, the CDR3 is TGTGCCAGCAGGGGGGCGGCTTACGAGCAGTACTTC. Residues: CASRGAAYEQYF.

This clone was seen a single time. The genes are TRBV6-5 and TRBJ1-1, with a tentative D call TRBD1 (5 bases). This CDR3 has 14 residues. Germline-derived CDR1 and CDR2 are MNHEY and SVGAGI. Trimming shortened V by 7 bases and J by 7 bases, and 19 bases separated the two germline ends. The CDR3 loop is CASIGRDGRNEAFF. In DNA form, the CDR3 reads TGTGCCAGCATCGGGCGGGACGGGAGAAATGAAGCTTTCTTT.

CDR3 nucleotides: TGTGCCAGCAGCTTACTGGACAGGGCCTACGAGCAGTACTTC. It specifies CASSLLDRAYEQYF. This chain joins TRBV13 and TRBJ2-7; 8 bases agree with TRBD1. V was clipped by 2 bases and J by 2 bases; unmatched bases: 2. There are 14 residues in the CDR3. Germline V gives CDR1 PRHDT, CDR2 FYEKMQ (reference sequence).

This chain uses TRBV4-1 with TRBJ2-1, with D tentatively TRBD2 (6 bases). Germline CDR1 reads MGHRA; CDR2 reads YSYEKL. The CDR3 is 15 amino acids. Trimming stripped 4 bases from V and 2 bases from J, with 12 bases between. CDR3: CASSPASGPYNEQFF. CDR3 DNA sequence: TGCGCCAGCAGCCCCGCAAGCGGGCCCTACAATGAGCAGTTCTTC.

The chain joins TRBV9 to TRBJ2-2, with D uncertain. Germline loops: CDR1 SGDLS, CDR2 YYNGEE. The CDR3 sequence is 13 residues long. V was trimmed by 2 bases and J by 7 bases, leaving 9 bases between them. CDR3 DNA: TGTGCCAGCAGCGTCCCAGAGGTCGGGGAGCTGTTTTTT. It specifies CASSVPEVGELFF.

J is TRBJ1-1 and V is TRBV18, with D maybe TRBD1 (6 bases). This CDR3 is built from 13 residues. Germline CDR1 KGHSH, CDR2 LQKENI. Trimming cost V 3 bases and J 5 bases, with 10 bases left between them. This CDR3 reads CASSPVQGTEAFF. As DNA, the CDR3 is TGTGCCAGCTCACCTGTTCAGGGGACTGAAGCTTTCTTT.

The chain uses TRBV6-6 and TRBJ2-7, with 7 bases lining up with TRBD1. This CDR3 comprises 13 residues. CDR1 is MNHNY, CDR2 SVGAGI, per germline (reference sequence). With 4 bases clipped from V and 6 bases from J, the junction kept 6 bases outside the gene matches. The CDR3 DNA reads as TGTGCCAGCAGTTCCGCAGGGGGTGGCGAGCAGTACTTC. Translation: CASSSAGGGEQYF.

V usage is TRBV19 and J usage is TRBJ1-2; D perhaps matches TRBD1 (6 bases). The CDR3 has 13 residues. CDR1 is LNHDA, CDR2 SQIVND, per germline (reference sequence). Trimming shortened V by 8 bases and J by 4 bases, and 14 bases separated the two germline ends. CDR3 sequence reads: CASYRDIPYGYTF. CDR3 in DNA: TGTGCCAGTTATAGGGACATTCCCTATGGCTACACCTTC.

V is TRBV6-6 and J is TRBJ1-3, with D perhaps TRBD1 (6 bases). The CDR3 spans 14 residues. Germline CDR1 and CDR2: MNHNY and SVGAGI (reference sequence). The germline V and J ends were trimmed by 1 base and 4 bases, with 8 bases remaining between them. The CDR3 nucleotides read TGTGCCAGCAGTTACTTAGGACAGGGAAACACCATATATTTT. It codes for CASSYLGQGNTIYF.

The V call is TRBV4-1, the J call TRBJ2-7; 11 bases are a match to TRBD2. Germline V lookup: CDR1 MGHRA, CDR2 YSYEKL. The CDR3 is 15 amino acids. The CDR3, as DNA: TGCGCCAGCAGCCAAATCGAAGGTAGCGGGAGGGAGATCGAGGTC. This codes for CASSQIEGSGREIEV.

The genes are TRBV18 and TRBJ1-5, with D possibly TRBD1 on 5 matching bases. Germline CDR1 and CDR2: KGHSH and LQKENI. V lost 4 bases and J 2 bases, leaving 18 bases between the germline ends. This CDR3 contains 17 residues. The CDR3 DNA reads as TGTGCCAGCTCACTGGCAGGTCGAGGGGAGGGCAATCAGCCCCAGCATTTT. It translates to CASSLAGRGEGNQPQHF.

The rearrangement joins TRBV7-2 to TRBJ2-5; D uncertain. CDR3 length equals 14 residues. Deletions cut 4 bases from V and 5 bases from J, with 14 bases between. Germline-derived CDR1 and CDR2 are SGHTA and FQGNSA. CDR3 DNA: TGTGCCAGCAGCTCCCGCCGGTTGAATGAGACCCAGTACTTC. It codes for CASSSRRLNETQYF. Drawing the rest from reference TRBV7-2 and TRBJ2-5, the complete variable domain is GAGVSQSPSNKVTEKGKDVELRCDPISGHTALYWYRQSLGQGLEFLIYFQGNSAPDKSGLPSDRFSAERTGGSVSTLTIQRTQQEDSAVYLCASSSRRLNETQYFGPGTRLLVL.

This clone was detected only once. The genes are TRBV29-1 and TRBJ2-2; 9 nucleotides agree with TRBD1. Germline trimming cut 4 bases from V and 4 bases from J; bases unmatched to any gene: 7. The CDR3 spans 15 residues. Germline loops: CDR1 SQVTM, CDR2 ANQGSEA. CDR3 DNA sequence: TGCAGCGTTGTCCGGACAGGGGATGTCACCGGGGAGCTGTTTTTT. Its protein product is CSVVRTGDVTGELFF.

The chain has TRBV4-3 and TRBJ1-5; D call uncertain. The CDR3 sequence is 14 residues long. Germline V gene lookup returns CDR1 LGHNA and CDR2 YSLEER. Trimming shortened V by 1 base and J by 7 bases, and 11 bases separated the two germline ends. Written as DNA, the CDR3 is TGCGCCAGCAGCCAAGGACCGGGGAGCCAGCCCCAGCATTTT. Translation gives CASSQGPGSQPQHF.

The V and J genes are TRBV11-2 and TRBJ2-3, with 7 nucleotides matching TRBD2. This CDR3 contains 14 residues. Per germline, CDR1 SGHAT and CDR2 FQNNGV. The V and J ends lost 4 bases and 2 bases, in that order; junction bases with no gene match: 3. In nucleotides, the CDR3 is TGTGCCAGCAGCTCCCGGGACTACACAGATACGCAGTATTTT. It yields the protein CASSSRDYTDTQYF. Together with reference TRBV11-2 and TRBJ2-3, the CDR3 gives the full variable domain: EAGVAQSPRYKIIEKRQSVAFWCNPISGHATLYWYQQILGQGPKLLIQFQNNGVVDDSQLPKDRFSAERLKGVDSTLKIQPAKLEDSAVYLCASSSRDYTDTQYFGPGTRLTVL.

V gene TRBV6-1 combines with J gene TRBJ1-2; D is perhaps TRBD1 (6 bases). CDR3 length: 16 residues. Trimming removed 2 bases at V and 4 bases at J, with 17 bases between. Germline CDR1 reads MNHNS; CDR2 reads SASEGT. Written as DNA, the CDR3 is TGTGCCAGCAGTGAACGTCCCCAGGGGATAAGCTATGGCTACACCTTC. Translation: CASSERPQGISYGYTF.

The V call is TRBV27, the J call TRBJ2-7; D is unresolved. Germline V lookup: CDR1 MNHEY, CDR2 SMNVEV (reference sequence). Trimming took 3 bases from V and 0 from J, leaving 9 bases between them. The CDR3 consists of 14 residues. This CDR3 is CASSFLVSSYEQYF. The DNA for the CDR3 is TGTGCCAGCAGTTTTCTGGTTAGCTCCTACGAGCAGTACTTC.

This sequence joins TRBV9 and TRBJ2-1, with a tentative D call TRBD2 (5 bases). Germline V CDR1 and CDR2: SGDLS, YYNGEE. The V and J ends lost 0 bases and 11 bases respectively, with 18 bases between them. The CDR3 is 15 amino acids. This CDR3 reads CASSVEGGGPIKQFF. CDR3 in DNA: TGTGCCAGCAGCGTAGAAGGAGGTGGGCCAATTAAGCAGTTCTTC.

The V gene is TRBV7-9, the J gene TRBJ2-3; 7 bases agree with TRBD2. The CDR3 spans 15 residues. V gave up 0 bases and J gave up 0 bases; unmatched junction bases: 0. Germline-derived CDR1 and CDR2 are SEHNR and FQNEAQ (reference sequence). CDR3 nucleotides: TGTGCCAGCAGCTTAGCTAGCGGGAGCACAGATACGCAGTATTTT. It translates to CASSLASGSTDTQYF.